The subject of this entry is one T cell receptor beta chain. As processed by the authors: Reference gene primers were amplified, and this amplification served to estimate nucleated cell counts. The method was immunoSEQ multiplex PCR; TCRdb's version includes in-frame clones alone and lacks a portion of them. The V and J calls and clone size are taken from that table; D and trimming were inferred from the DNA. The data contain about 100,000 clones, just over 90% of them singletons. This sample is part of a study of blood T cell repertoires in COVID-19. Turning to the study itself: The United States, Italy and Spain provided the acute and convalescent COVID-19 samples. PBMCs, B-cell-depleted T cells, or T cells were the source of the cDNA or gDNA that made up the material.

J gave up 1 base and V 4 bases, and 9 bases lay outside the gene matches. This CDR3 is 16 amino acids long. Germline-derived CDR1 and CDR2 are SGHNT and YYREEE (reference sequence). The sample was peripheral blood. The V and J genes are TRBV5-4 and TRBJ1-1; 8 nucleotides match TRBD1. This sequence originates from a man aged 50 to 59 with active COVID-19. CDR3 sequence reads: CASSPDRGSANTEAFF. CDR3 DNA: TGTGCCAGCAGCCCAGACAGGGGATCGGCGAACACTGAAGCTTTCTTT.